The rows below give T cell receptor beta chains drawn from one sample of a study of blood T cell repertoires in COVID-19. The table came from immunoSEQ multiplex PCR; TCRdb's copy has only in-frame clones and leaves some out. This sample has around 130,000 clones, with approximately 90% found just once. Sequencing was performed on peripheral blood. The receptors come from a man between 65 and 80 years old with active or convalescent COVID-19. Each CDR3 is given with its conserved first and last residue. D genes are given only for firm matches. A row's size may be missing; if present it is once, few, many or a size class.

length,size,V,J,D,DNA,CDR3
12,once,TRBV28,TRBJ1-2,-,TGTGCCAGCAGCCTCAAGGGGTATGGCTACACCTTC,CASSLKGYGYTF
15,once,TRBV7-6,TRBJ2-3,-,TGTGCCAGCAGCTTAGCTGGTGGGGCGCCAGATACGCAGTATTTT,CASSLAGGAPDTQYF
17,-,TRBV3-1/TRBV3-2,TRBJ1-4,-,TGTGCCAGCAGCCAAGAAGCCGGTGTAGGGGGGGATGAAAAACTGTTTTTT,CASSQEAGVGGDEKLFF
16,-,TRBV5-1,TRBJ2-1,TRBD2,TGCGCCAGCAGACCTGGGGAGGCGGGAGGGAGGGATGAGCAGTTCTTC,CASRPGEAGGRDEQFF
17,-,TRBV28,TRBJ2-7,-,TGTGCCAGCAGTCCCATAACCCTCACCAGGGGATCTTACGAGCAGTACTTC,CASSPITLTRGSYEQYF
16,-,TRBV7-9,TRBJ1-1,TRBD1,TGTGCCAGCAGCTTAGACCCGGGACAGGGGTACACTGAAGCTTTCTTT,CASSLDPGQGYTEAFF
13,-,TRBV6-5,TRBJ2-7,TRBD2,TGTGCCAGCTACACGTCGGGGGGGAGGGAGCAGTACTTC,CASYTSGGREQYF
12,-,TRBV29-1,TRBJ1-1,TRBD1,TGCAGCGTTGCGACAGGGAGCACTGAAGCTTTCTTT,CSVATGSTEAFF
11,-,TRBV29-1,TRBJ2-5,-,TGCAGCGTTGGCAGGGAAGAGACCCAGTACTTC,CSVGREETQYF
13,-,TRBV7-2,TRBJ2-2,-,TGTGCCAGCAGCTTAGGCGGCACCGGGGAGCTGTTTTTT,CASSLGGTGELFF
13,once,TRBV19,TRBJ1-6,-,TGTGCCAGTAGTGGTGTCGGTTCTACACCCCTCCACTTT,CASSGVGSTPLHF
15,-,TRBV2,TRBJ2-2,TRBD2,TGTGCCAGCAGTCCACTAGCGGGAGGCACCGGGGAGCTGTTTTTT,CASSPLAGGTGELFF
13,-,TRBV5-4,TRBJ1-2,-,TGTGCCAGCAGGGCAGGGGAAAACTATGGCTACACCTTC,CASRAGENYGYTF
16,few,TRBV5-1,TRBJ1-4,TRBD1,TGCGCCAGCAGCATCGGGACAGGGAGTCCTAATGAAAAACTGTTTTTT,CASSIGTGSPNEKLFF
16,-,TRBV19,TRBJ1-2,TRBD1,TGTGCCAGTAGTGGCCTCCCGGGACAGGGGGCTCAAGGCTACACCTTC,CASSGLPGQGAQGYTF
11,-,TRBV12-3/TRBV12-4,TRBJ2-5,-,TGTGCCAGCAGGCGAGAAGAGACCCAGTACTTC,CASRREETQYF
14,-,TRBV6-5,TRBJ2-1,-,TGTGCCAGCAGTTACTCGACTACTTACAATGAGCAGTTCTTC,CASSYSTTYNEQFF
13,-,TRBV9,TRBJ1-2,-,TGTGCCAGCAGCACGGGAGTAAACTATGGCTACACCTTC,CASSTGVNYGYTF